The sequence of this T cell receptor beta chain was determined in a study of T cell changes during pregnancy in multiple sclerosis. Looked up from germline, CDR1 is KGHSY and CDR2 is FQNENV. The CDR3 consists of 14 residues. V dropped 3 bases and J dropped 5 bases, with 13 bases sitting between them. Method: immunoSEQ multiplex PCR; TCRdb's copy keeps in-frame clones and lacks some. The data contain some 17,000 clones, about four fifths of them singletons. The source was CD8+ T cells from peripheral blood mononuclear cells, collected in the third trimester of pregnancy. This receptor was taken from a female donor in good health, enrolled as a control in a pregnancy study. The chain employs TRBV16 and TRBJ1-2; maybe TRBD1 (6 bases). The CDR3 DNA is TGTGCCAGCAGCCACCCAGAGCAGGGGTATGGCTACACCTTC. It is translated as CASSHPEQGYGYTF.